Presented here are 23 T cell receptor beta chains from one specimen sequenced in a study of cytomegalovirus exposure and HLA in healthy donors. The primer mix had 60 Vbeta and 13 Jbeta primers. Sequencing used immunoSEQ multiplex PCR; TCRdb keeps in-frame clones, though not all of them. The sample holds about 76,000 clones, 75% to 85% seen once. Sequences were obtained from PBMCs. All receptors come from a woman in her thirties in good health and CMV-seronegative.

V gene TRBV5-1 combines with J gene TRBJ2-2; 7 bases are a match to TRBD1. The CDR3 is made up of 15 amino acids. Germline V gives CDR1 SGHRS, CDR2 YFSETQ. Trimming cost V 3 bases and J 2 bases; bases outside gene matches: 4. As DNA, the CDR3 is TGCGCCAGCAGCTCGGGACAGACTAACACCGGGGAGCTGTTTTTT. Encoded protein: CASSSGQTNTGELFF.

The CDR3 DNA reads as TGTGCCAGCAGCTTAGATCGGGGGGGCCTGGGTTCCACAGATACGCAGTATTTT. Translating gives CASSLDRGGLGSTDTQYF. This rearrangement joins TRBV11-3 to TRBJ2-3, with 8 bases lining up with TRBD2. CDR3 length equals 18 residues. J was trimmed by 2 bases and V by 0 bases; bases with no gene match: 10. Germline CDR1 is SGHNT and CDR2 is YENEEA. The whole variable domain, filled in from reference TRBV11-3 and TRBJ2-3, reads EAGVVQSPRYKIIEKKQPVAFWCNPISGHNTLYWYLQNLGQGPELLIRYENEEAVDDSQLPKDRFSAERLKGVDSTLKIQPAELGDSAVYLCASSLDRGGLGSTDTQYFGPGTRLTVL.

The chain carries TRBV28 and TRBJ1-1, with D possibly being TRBD1 (6 bases). V dropped 0 bases and J dropped 4 bases, with 9 bases sitting between them. Germline-derived CDR1 and CDR2 are MDHEN and SYDVKM. This CDR3 is built from 14 residues. CDR3 sequence: CASSLWAGATEAFF. Here the CDR3 DNA reads TGTGCCAGCAGTTTATGGGCGGGGGCCACTGAAGCTTTCTTT.

The chain joins TRBV4-3 to TRBJ1-1; D call uncertain. V was clipped by 0 bases and J by 0 bases, with 11 bases between them. The germline V gene has CDR1 LGHNA and CDR2 YSLEER. This CDR3 is built from 16 residues. CDR3 region: CASSQDRQVLNTEAFF. The CDR3 DNA reads as TGCGCCAGCAGCCAAGATCGTCAGGTGCTGAACACTGAAGCTTTCTTT.

V and J are TRBV4-1 and TRBJ2-3, with 11 bases aligning to TRBD2. The CDR3 length is 19 residues. Trimming took 3 bases from V and 1 from J; bases not matched to a gene: 12. CDR1 is MGHRA, CDR2 YSYEKL, per germline. CDR3 residues: CASSHQPTLAGGGTDTQYF. Here the CDR3 DNA reads TGCGCCAGCAGCCACCAACCGACGCTAGCGGGGGGTGGCACAGATACGCAGTATTTT.

V usage is TRBV5-1 and J usage is TRBJ1-1, with D unclear. The V gene lost 3 bases and the J gene lost 1 base, with 10 bases spanning the gap. Germline CDR1 SGHRS, CDR2 YFSETQ. The CDR3 length is 14 residues. The CDR3 bases are TGCGCCAGCAGCTCGAAGCTAGGGAACACTGAAGCTTTCTTT. As protein: CASSSKLGNTEAFF.

The genes are TRBV28 and TRBJ1-2; D is unresolved. This CDR3 has 12 amino acids. Germline CDR1 MDHEN, CDR2 SYDVKM. V shed 2 bases and J shed 3 bases, with 4 bases lying between them. CDR3 residues: CASSLVYYGYTF. Written as DNA, the CDR3 is TGTGCCAGCAGTTTAGTCTACTATGGCTACACCTTC.

This clone has a handful of counts. The chain employs TRBV5-1 and TRBJ2-1, with TRBD1 identical over 7 bases. Trimming took 0 bases from V and 5 from J; bases not matched to a gene: 8. Germline V gene data show CDR1 as SGHRS and CDR2 as YFSETQ. The CDR3 length is 16 residues. CDR3 protein: CASSLDRGRFHNEQFF. DNA of the CDR3: TGCGCCAGCAGCTTGGACAGGGGTAGGTTCCACAATGAGCAGTTCTTC.

V usage is TRBV19 and J usage is TRBJ1-2; TRBD1 matches 8 bases. This CDR3 is 19 amino acids long. J was trimmed by 4 bases and V by 10 bases; bases with no gene match: 26. Germline V gene data show CDR1 as LNHDA and CDR2 as SQIVND (reference sequence). The CDR3: CATSQGAALIERLGYGYTF. CDR3 DNA sequence: TGTGCCACCAGTCAGGGGGCGGCGCTGATCGAAAGGTTAGGCTATGGCTACACCTTC. Combining the CDR3 with reference TRBV19 and TRBJ1-2 gives the whole variable domain DGGITQSPKYLFRKEGQNVTLSCEQNLNHDAMYWYRQDPGQGLRLIYYSQIVNDFQKGDIAEGYSVSREKKESFPLTVTSAQKNPTAFYLCATSQGAALIERLGYGYTFGSGTRLTVV.

V usage is TRBV5-4 and J usage is TRBJ2-7; no clear D gene. Trimming took off 2 bases at V and 7 bases at J, with 7 bases between the two ends. Germline V gives CDR1 SGHNT, CDR2 YYREEE (reference sequence). CDR3 size: 11 residues. The CDR3: CASSFGREQYF. The CDR3 coding sequence is TGTGCCAGCAGCTTTGGCCGTGAGCAGTACTTC.

This sequence joins TRBV5-8 and TRBJ2-1, with TRBD2 as a possible D gene (6 bases). CDR3 length: 16 amino acids. The V gene lost 6 bases and the J gene lost 0 bases, with 16 bases spanning the gap. Germline V gives CDR1 SGHTS, CDR2 YDEGEE. This CDR3 is CASNPGLLSSYNEQFF. Here the CDR3 DNA reads TGTGCCAGCAATCCCGGACTACTGAGCTCCTACAATGAGCAGTTCTTC.

The chain joins TRBV19 to TRBJ1-2; weak D call: TRBD1 (5 bases). Germline V CDR1 and CDR2: LNHDA, SQIVND (reference sequence). This CDR3 comprises 11 residues. CDR3 amino acids: CAFGGESGYTF. CDR3 sequence (DNA): TGTGCATTCGGAGGGGAGAGTGGCTACACCTTC.

This rearrangement joins TRBV19 to TRBJ2-1; 10 bases fit TRBD2. The CDR3 is made up of 15 amino acids. V lost 8 bases and J lost 5; bases outside the gene matches: 9. The germline CDR1 and CDR2 sequences are LNHDA and SQIVND (reference sequence). DNA for the CDR3: TGTGCCAGTGGCTCCGGGACTAGCGATGACAATGAGCAGTTCTTC. Encoded protein: CASGSGTSDDNEQFF.

CDR3 sequence (DNA): TGTGCCAGCAGCCAAGATGTTGGCGGGAGGGGTTCCTACAATGAGCAGTTCTTC. It translates to CASSQDVGGRGSYNEQFF. The chain links TRBV4-2 to TRBJ2-1; 9 bases fit TRBD2. The CDR3 covers 18 residues. Per the germline V gene, CDR1 is LGHNA and CDR2 is YNFKEQ. The ends lost 0 bases at V and 1 base at J; junction bases unmatched: 7.

This clone turned up a few times. The rearrangement joins TRBV11-2 to TRBJ2-3; maybe TRBD2 (5 bases). Germline V gives CDR1 SGHAT, CDR2 FQNNGV. V dropped 5 bases and J dropped 2 bases, with 14 bases sitting between them. The CDR3 has 15 residues. The CDR3 protein is CASSPRGADTDTQYF. CDR3 in DNA: TGTGCCAGCAGCCCCCGGGGAGCGGACACAGATACGCAGTATTTT.

This rearrangement joins TRBV30 to TRBJ2-7, with TRBD2 matching 7 bases. Germline V gene sequence: CDR1 GTSNPN, CDR2 SVGIG (reference sequence). The CDR3 runs to 14 residues. The trim removed 0 bases at V and 3 bases at J, leaving 5 bases unmatched. CDR3 amino acids: CAWSVGLGVYEQYF. The CDR3 nucleotides are TGTGCCTGGAGTGTAGGACTAGGGGTCTACGAGCAGTACTTC.

The chain's CDR3 is CASGRDIAAEAFF. The CDR3 coding sequence is TGTGCCAGCGGAAGGGACATCGCGGCGGAAGCTTTCTTT. The J gene is TRBJ1-1, the V gene TRBV6-1, with D maybe TRBD1 (6 bases). Trimming took off 8 bases at V and 8 bases at J, with 18 bases between the two ends. Per germline, CDR1 MNHNS and CDR2 SASEGT. This CDR3 is 13 amino acids long.

The sample holds a few counts of this clone. This CDR3 is CASSLRTGATDTQYF. Here the CDR3 DNA reads TGTGCCAGCAGTCTAAGAACGGGAGCCACAGATACGCAGTATTTT. The chain is built from TRBV27 and TRBJ2-3; D is perhaps TRBD2 (6 bases). V was clipped by 5 bases and J by 2 bases, with 14 bases between them. The CDR3 sequence is 15 residues long. Germline V CDR1 and CDR2: MNHEY, SMNVEV (reference sequence).

The sample holds a few counts of this clone. V gene TRBV19 combines with J gene TRBJ2-5, with 12 bases that match TRBD2. J lost 5 bases, V lost 4 bases, and 5 bases had no gene match. Germline V gene sequence: CDR1 LNHDA, CDR2 SQIVND (reference sequence). This CDR3 has 15 amino acids. CDR3 residues: CASSTLGTSGETQYF. In DNA form, the CDR3 reads TGTGCCAGTAGTACCCTAGGGACTAGCGGGGAGACCCAGTACTTC.

The V call is TRBV27, the J call TRBJ2-3, with a weak D call TRBD2 (6 bases). This CDR3 has 16 residues. Germline V CDR1 and CDR2: MNHEY, SMNVEV (reference sequence). V was pared by 4 bases and J by 1 base, with 15 bases between. CDR3 coding DNA: TGTGCCAGCAGTTCCCCAAGGTGGAGGGGCACAGATACGCAGTATTTT. Residues: CASSSPRWRGTDTQYF.

V usage is TRBV9 and J usage is TRBJ1-3; no firm D call. Germline V gene sequence: CDR1 SGDLS, CDR2 YYNGEE. V dropped 0 bases and J dropped 0 bases, with 10 bases sitting between them. This CDR3 has 16 residues. The CDR3 spells CASSVGSVLSGNTIYF. The CDR3 coding sequence is TGTGCCAGCAGCGTAGGCTCGGTCCTCTCTGGAAACACCATATATTTT.

This chain joins TRBV5-6 and TRBJ2-1; 7 bases are a match to TRBD1. This CDR3 has 15 amino acids. The germline gives CDR1 SGHDT, CDR2 YYEEEE. V trimming: 0 bases; J trimming: 9 bases; junction bases outside the gene matches: 9. The CDR3 loop reads CASSLVTGVKGEQFF. The CDR3 nucleotides read TGTGCCAGCAGCTTGGTAACAGGGGTGAAGGGTGAGCAGTTCTTC. Full variable domain (remainder filled in from reference TRBV5-6 and TRBJ2-1): DAGVTQSPTHLIKTRGQQVTLRCSPKSGHDTVSWYQQALGQGPQFIFQYYEEEERQRGNFPDRFSGHQFPNYSSELNVNALLLGDSALYLCASSLVTGVKGEQFFGPGTRLTVL.

The rearrangement joins TRBV7-9 to TRBJ1-1, with 8 bases lining up with TRBD1. Germline V CDR1 and CDR2: SEHNR, FQNEAQ (reference sequence). J lost 1 base, V lost 4 bases, and 11 bases had no gene match. The CDR3 runs to 17 residues. In DNA, the CDR3 is TGTGCCAGCAGCTCATACAGGGGGGGTAGGAAGAACACTGAAGCTTTCTTT. The encoded protein is CASSSYRGGRKNTEAFF. Using reference TRBV7-9 and TRBJ1-1 for the parts outside the CDR3, the full variable domain is DTGVSQNPRHKITKRGQNVTFRCDPISEHNRLYWYRQTLGQGPEFLTYFQNEAQLEKSRLLSDRFSAERPKGSFSTLEIQRTEQGDSAMYLCASSSYRGGRKNTEAFFGQGTRLTVV.